These 14 T cell receptor beta chains were all obtained from the same sample, sequenced in a study of early T cells in non-severe SARS-CoV-2 infection. TCRdb recomputed calls from the 5' RACE reads with MiXCR, one row per CDR3 protein. The sample has tens of thousands of distinct CDR3 sequences, over 5% seen once. Material for sequencing was whole blood. These receptors all come from an adult who was a healthcare worker with PCR-confirmed SARS-CoV-2 infection or an uninfected control (not recorded which).

This clonotype appeared many times. The chain combines TRBV11-2 with TRBJ2-3, with 7 positions matching TRBD1. Germline loops: CDR1 SGHAT, CDR2 FQNNGV. There are 17 residues in the CDR3. The V and J ends lost 5 bases and 10 bases, in that order; junction bases with no gene match: 21. The CDR3 DNA reads TGTGCCAGCAGCACCCCCCGACAGGGTCTCGTCATCGATCCGCAGTATTTT. Its translation: CASSTPRQGLVIDPQYF.

This clonotype appeared a few times. The genes are TRBV12-3 or TRBV12-4 and TRBJ1-2; 8 bases are shared with TRBD1. This CDR3 spans 15 amino acids. With V trimmed by 6 bases and J by 8 bases, 14 bases remained unmatched. This CDR3 reads CASRPTDRGMGGYTF. As DNA, the CDR3 is TGTGCCAGCAGGCCAACCGACAGGGGAATGGGCGGCTACACCTTC.

The genes are TRBV20-1 and TRBJ1-1, with 9 nucleotides matching TRBD1. The germline CDR1 and CDR2 sequences are DFQATT and SNEGSKA (reference sequence). With 3 bases clipped from V and 4 bases from J, the junction kept 3 bases outside the gene matches. This CDR3 region has 13 residues. This CDR3 is CSARTGGVTEAFF. As DNA, the CDR3 is TGCAGTGCTAGGACAGGGGGTGTCACTGAAGCTTTCTTT.

This chain joins TRBV4-2 and TRBJ2-1; TRBD2 matches 7 bases. V shed 1 base, J shed 5 bases, and the junction held 8 bases outside the gene matches. The CDR3 spans 16 residues. Germline V gene lookup returns CDR1 LGHNA and CDR2 YNFKEQ. CDR3 in amino acids: CASSQGLLGTNNEQFF. The CDR3 nucleotides read TGTGCCAGCAGCCAAGGTTTATTGGGGACTAACAATGAGCAGTTCTTC.

This clonotype was seen many times. The rearrangement joins TRBV6-6 to TRBJ1-5; TRBD1 is a possible D gene (6 bases). With 2 bases removed from V and 0 bases from J, the gap between germline ends came to 8 bases. CDR3 length equals 15 residues. Germline CDR1 MNHNY, CDR2 SVGAGI (reference sequence). The CDR3: CASSYPGDSNQPQHF. CDR3 in DNA: TGTGCCAGCAGTTACCCAGGGGATAGCAATCAGCCCCAGCATTTT.

This clonotype was recorded at least ten times. The CDR3 region has the DNA TGTGCCACCGCCCGGGACTCCTACGAGCAGTACTTC. This encodes CATARDSYEQYF. The chain combines TRBV24-1 with TRBJ2-7, with D perhaps matching TRBD2 (5 bases). V shed 9 bases and J shed 0 bases, with 8 bases lying between them. Germline V lookup: CDR1 KGHDR, CDR2 SFDVKD. The length of the CDR3 is 12 residues.

This clonotype was seen many times. J is TRBJ2-5 and V is TRBV5-1; D may be TRBD2 (6 bases). The germline V gene has CDR1 SGHRS and CDR2 YFSETQ. V lost 5 bases to trimming and J lost 0 bases, with 14 bases between them. The CDR3 is 15 residues long. CDR3 in DNA: TGCGCCAGCAGAGCGGGCGGAAAGAACCAAGAGACCCAGTACTTC. Residues: CASRAGGKNQETQYF.

The chain combines TRBV7-9 with TRBJ2-4, with a tentative D call TRBD1 (5 bases). The CDR3 has 14 amino acids. Germline CDR1 SEHNR, CDR2 FQNEAQ (reference sequence). Trimming shortened V by 3 bases and J by 5 bases, and 11 bases separated the two germline ends. CDR3 residues: CASSFPETENIQYF. In DNA, the CDR3 is TGTGCCAGCAGCTTTCCCGAGACAGAAAACATTCAGTACTTC.

This clonotype was seen a handful of times. The chain is built from TRBV6-5 and TRBJ2-1, with TRBD2 matching over 10 bases. With 5 bases clipped from V and 6 bases from J, the junction kept 4 bases outside the gene matches. From germline, CDR1 is MNHEY and CDR2 SVGAGI. The CDR3 loop spans 14 amino acids. CDR3 loop: CASSRSGGSNEQFF. The CDR3 bases are TGTGCCAGCAGTCGTAGCGGGGGGTCCAATGAGCAGTTCTTC.

This clonotype has a handful of counts. The chain is built from TRBV20-1 and TRBJ2-7, with D tentatively TRBD2 (5 bases). With 3 bases removed from V and 5 bases from J, the gap between germline ends came to 11 bases. Germline assignment: CDR1 DFQATT and CDR2 SNEGSKA (reference sequence). The CDR3 has 12 residues. The CDR3 region has the DNA TGCAGTGCTAGGCCGGGGAATCACGAGCAGTACTTC. Protein product: CSARPGNHEQYF.

The CDR3 coding sequence is TGTGCCAGCAGCTTTTGGGACGTCAGCGTGTATGGCTACACCTTC. Residues: CASSFWDVSVYGYTF. V and J are TRBV5-6 and TRBJ1-2, with a possible D match to TRBD1 (5 bases). The V end lost 2 bases, the J end lost 5 bases, and 16 bases lay between the germline ends. CDR1 and CDR2 (germline): SGHDT, YYEEEE. The CDR3 has 15 amino acids.

This clonotype has a count of ten or more. The chain carries TRBV7-8 and TRBJ2-1; TRBD2 agrees at 7 bases. Germline CDR1 and CDR2: SGHVS and FQNEAQ. With 5 bases clipped from V and 8 bases from J, the junction kept 12 bases outside the gene matches. The length of the CDR3 is 15 residues. The CDR3 is CASSPGGIRGDEQFF. CDR3 in DNA: TGTGCCAGCAGCCCGGGGGGAATCCGGGGGGATGAGCAGTTCTTC.

The genes are TRBV5-1 and TRBJ1-1; 7 bases are shared with TRBD1. This CDR3 is 15 amino acids long. Per germline, CDR1 SGHRS and CDR2 YFSETQ. J was trimmed by 3 bases and V by 0 bases; bases with no gene match: 5. CDR3 sequence reads: CASSLEGGKDTEAFF. The CDR3 DNA is TGCGCCAGCAGCTTGGAAGGGGGCAAGGACACTGAAGCTTTCTTT. Supplemented by reference TRBV5-1 and TRBJ1-1, the full variable domain reads KAGVTQTPRYLIKTRGQQVTLSCSPISGHRSVSWYQQTPGQGLQFLFEYFSETQRNKGNFPGRFSGRQFSNSRSEMNVSTLELGDSALYLCASSLEGGKDTEAFFGQGTRLTVV.

The rearrangement uses TRBV28 and TRBJ2-5, with 10 bases aligning to TRBD1. The CDR3 extends over 15 amino acids. J gave up 5 bases and V 3 bases, and 6 bases lay outside the gene matches. The germline V gene encodes CDR1 MDHEN and CDR2 SYDVKM. CDR3 bases: TGTGCCAGCAGTTTCCTGACAGGGGGCCATGAGACCCAGTACTTC. It is translated as CASSFLTGGHETQYF.